This TCR beta chain was observed in a study of Graves' ophthalmopathy and Graves' hyperthyroidism. V was cut by 2 bases and J by 7 bases, with 11 bases left in between. Germline lookup yields CDR1 MDHEN and CDR2 SYDVKM. There are 13 residues in the CDR3. Amplified TCR beta CDR3 regions were obtained using RNA transcripts as template. An opening RT-PCR round employed HTBI primers and preceded a second-round multiplex PCR. TCRdb reprocessed the multiplex PCR reads with MiXCR, giving one entry per CDR3 protein. The data contain hundreds of thousands of distinct CDR3 sequences, 22% of them singletons. Ten or more counts support this clonotype.

The TCR sequence derives from a woman in her late teens or twenties with stable Graves' hyperthyroidism. Some clones in this sample may be carry-over from other donors' samples. The V call is TRBV28, the J call TRBJ1-1; TRBD1 might be the D (5 bases). The sample consisted of peripheral blood. CDR3 amino acids: CASSLGGEGEAFF. The DNA of the CDR3 is TGTGCCAGCAGTTTAGGAGGGGAAGGTGAAGCTTTCTTT.